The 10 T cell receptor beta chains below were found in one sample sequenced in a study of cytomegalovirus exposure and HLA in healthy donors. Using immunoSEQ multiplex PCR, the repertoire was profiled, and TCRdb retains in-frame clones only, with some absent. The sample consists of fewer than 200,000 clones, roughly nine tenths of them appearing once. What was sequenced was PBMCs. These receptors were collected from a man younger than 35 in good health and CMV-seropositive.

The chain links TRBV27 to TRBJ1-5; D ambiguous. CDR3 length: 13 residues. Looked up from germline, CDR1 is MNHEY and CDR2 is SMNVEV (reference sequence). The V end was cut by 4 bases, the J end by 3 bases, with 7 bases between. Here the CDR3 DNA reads TGTGCCAGCAGTTGGGCTATCAATCAGCCCCAGCATTTT. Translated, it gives CASSWAINQPQHF.

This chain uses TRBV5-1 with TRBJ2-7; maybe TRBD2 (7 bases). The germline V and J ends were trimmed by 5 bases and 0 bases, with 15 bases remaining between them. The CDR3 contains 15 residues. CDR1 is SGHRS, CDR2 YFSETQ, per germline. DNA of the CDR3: TGCGCCAGCAGTTGGTGGGGGGGCCACTCCTACGAGCAGTACTTC. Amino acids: CASSWWGGHSYEQYF.

In DNA form, the CDR3 reads TGTGCCAGCAGCTCAGGTACCTTCGGGACAGGTGGGGAGCAGTACTTC. The encoded protein is CASSSGTFGTGGEQYF. This chain joins TRBV9 and TRBJ2-7; TRBD1 matches 8 bases. Trimming took 4 bases from V and 7 from J; bases not matched to a gene: 16. Germline CDR1 and CDR2: SGDLS and YYNGEE. CDR3 size: 16 residues. Based on the CDR3 plus reference TRBV9 and TRBJ2-7, the full variable domain is DSGVTQTPKHLITATGQRVTLRCSPRSGDLSVYWYQQSLDQGLQFLIQYYNGEERAKGNILERFSAQQFPDLHSELNLSSLELGDSALYFCASSSGTFGTGGEQYFGPGTRLTVT.

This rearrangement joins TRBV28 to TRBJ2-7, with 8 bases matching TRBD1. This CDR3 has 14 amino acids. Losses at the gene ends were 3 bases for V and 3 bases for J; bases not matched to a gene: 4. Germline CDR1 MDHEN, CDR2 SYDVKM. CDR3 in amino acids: CASSFLGQDYEQYF. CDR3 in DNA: TGTGCCAGCAGTTTCTTGGGACAGGACTACGAGCAGTACTTC.

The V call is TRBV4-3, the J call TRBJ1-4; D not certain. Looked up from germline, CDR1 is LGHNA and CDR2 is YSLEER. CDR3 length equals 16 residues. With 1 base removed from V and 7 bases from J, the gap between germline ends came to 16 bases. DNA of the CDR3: TGCGCCAGCAGCCAAGGAGGGCCTACGGAGGGTGAAAAACTGTTTTTT. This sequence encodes CASSQGGPTEGEKLFF.

CDR3: CASSQGPEAFF. The CDR3 nucleotides read TGTGCCAGCAGTCAGGGGCCCGAAGCTTTCTTT. The chain uses TRBV9 and TRBJ1-1; tentative D call: TRBD1 (6 bases). Trimming took off 5 bases at V and 8 bases at J, with 10 bases between the two ends. Germline CDR1 SGDLS, CDR2 YYNGEE. This CDR3 has 11 amino acids.

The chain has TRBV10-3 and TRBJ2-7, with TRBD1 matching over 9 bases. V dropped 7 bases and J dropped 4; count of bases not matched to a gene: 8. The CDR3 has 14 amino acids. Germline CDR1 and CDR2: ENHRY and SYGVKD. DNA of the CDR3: TGTGCCATCACTGAAGGGACAGGGAGTTACGAGCAGTACTTC. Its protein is CAITEGTGSYEQYF.

CDR3 nucleotides: TGCGCCAGCAGCTTGAGTGGACAGGGCTCCTACGAGCAGTACTTC. It translates to CASSLSGQGSYEQYF. The chain has TRBV5-1 and TRBJ2-7, with 8 nucleotides matching TRBD1. The CDR3 has 15 residues. V trimming: 1 base; J trimming: 0 bases; junction bases outside the gene matches: 3. Germline lookup yields CDR1 SGHRS and CDR2 YFSETQ.

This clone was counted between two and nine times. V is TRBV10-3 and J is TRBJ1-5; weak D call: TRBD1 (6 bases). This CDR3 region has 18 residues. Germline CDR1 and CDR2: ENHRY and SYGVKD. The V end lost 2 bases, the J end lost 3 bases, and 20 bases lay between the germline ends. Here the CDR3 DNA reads TGTGCCATCAGTGAGCAGGTAGTGGGGGCTACTACCAATCAGCCCCAGCATTTT. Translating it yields CAISEQVVGATTNQPQHF.

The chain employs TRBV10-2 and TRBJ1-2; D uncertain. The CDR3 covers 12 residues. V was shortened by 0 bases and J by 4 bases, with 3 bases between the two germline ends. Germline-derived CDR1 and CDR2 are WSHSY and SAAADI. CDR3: CASSESSYGYTF. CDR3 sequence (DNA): TGCGCCAGCAGTGAGTCGAGCTATGGCTACACCTTC.